This record looks at one T cell receptor beta chain sequence and its context. Breast cancer patients provided tissue from their axillary draining lymph nodes. The sample belongs to a study of breast tumors, draining lymph nodes, adjacent tissues. CDR1 is KGHDR, CDR2 SFDVKD, per germline. The CDR3 is 13 amino acids. The V end lost 5 bases, the J end lost 4 bases, and 10 bases lay between the germline ends. TCRdb redid the calling of the multiplex PCR reads with MiXCR, one entry per CDR3 protein. The sample holds 130,000 or so distinct CDR3 sequences, 32% seen once. The genes are TRBV24-1 and TRBJ1-2; D is undetermined. The sequenced material came from axillary lymph node tissue. This sequence was found in a female donor with breast cancer. Some clones in this sample may be carry-over from other donors' samples. CDR3 sequence (DNA): TGTGCCACCAGTGGTCTAAGTTTCTATGGCTACACCTTC. This gives the protein CATSGLSFYGYTF.